This T cell receptor (beta chain) is from a study of beta chain features in type 1 diabetes. Turning to the study itself: In all, about 100,000,000 sorted cells from all samples were analyzed. The study, taken as a whole, reports: TCRB CDR3s were moderately but significantly shorter in Type 1 diabetes patients in all four CD4+ subsets.

The sequenced template was cDNA made from the entire isolated RNA. Sequenced by immunoSEQ multiplex PCR; TCRdb stores in-frame clones only, minus some. The sample contains hundreds of thousands of clones, 14% of which appear only once. V was shortened by 6 bases and J by 0 bases, with 15 bases between the two germline ends. The CDR3 has 17 residues. CDR1 is MDHEN, CDR2 SYDVKM, per germline. Comment on this clone: Its antigen remains unknown.

Each of the sorted populations had a purity greater than 95%. This clonotype was sampled from a man in his thirties or forties in good health. The rearrangement joins TRBV28 to TRBJ2-6; no reliable D call. Sample: naive CD4+ T cells from blood. Here the CDR3 DNA reads TGTGCCAGCAGCCCCCTAATCCTACCCTCTGGGGCCAACGTCCTGACTTTC. Encoded protein: CASSPLILPSGANVLTF.